A single TCR beta chain is shown here with its context. The junction shows a germline mismatch at one end, possibly a read error. This sample was taken from a study of T cells in Graves' hyperthyroidism and ophthalmopathy. TCR beta CDR3 sequences were amplified from RNA transcripts. The primer set for the first-round RT-PCR of the TCR CDR3 was HTBI. TCRdb ran MiXCR on the multiplex PCR reads and lists one entry per CDR3 protein. In the table there are some 500,000 distinct CDR3 sequences, around 14% of which are singletons. Germline V gives CDR1 MNHEY, CDR2 SVGEGT. The CDR3 is 14 amino acids. The receptor was derived from a woman under 30 with Graves' hyperthyroidism. V usage is TRBV6-2 or TRBV6-3 and J usage is TRBJ2-1, with unresolved D. The source material was blood. In nucleotides, the CDR3 is TGTGCCAGCAGTTACTCAGGCAGGTACAATGAGCAGCTCTTC. Protein: CASSYSGRYNEQLF.